Given below is one TCR beta chain in context. What it recognizes is unknown. The data are from a study of T cell responses to AZD1222 COVID-19 vaccine. Study-level points and caveats: An increase in Spike-specific TCR breadth and depth was observed after two AZD1222 doses. Mostly white British, mostly female donors; authors suggested clonal diversity may be underestimated.

Assay used: immunoSEQ multiplex PCR; TCRdb lists only in-frame clones, some missing. This sample yields approximately 70,000 clones, of which 88% are seen a single time; around 4.8% belongs to the top ten. The V gene's germline CDR1 is LGHDT and CDR2 YNNKEL (reference sequence). Trimming left V 6 bases short and J 3 bases short, with 12 bases between. CDR3 length: 13 amino acids. The material sequenced was peripheral blood, taken 28 days after the second dose of the MenACWY control vaccine. The V call is TRBV3-1 (or the pseudogene TRBV3-2), the J call TRBJ2-7; no definite D call. The receptor was isolated from an adult who received the MenACWY meningococcal vaccine as a control. The CDR3: CASSLGRGYEQYF. The DNA of the CDR3 is TGTGCCAGCAGTTTAGGACGAGGCTACGAGCAGTACTTC.